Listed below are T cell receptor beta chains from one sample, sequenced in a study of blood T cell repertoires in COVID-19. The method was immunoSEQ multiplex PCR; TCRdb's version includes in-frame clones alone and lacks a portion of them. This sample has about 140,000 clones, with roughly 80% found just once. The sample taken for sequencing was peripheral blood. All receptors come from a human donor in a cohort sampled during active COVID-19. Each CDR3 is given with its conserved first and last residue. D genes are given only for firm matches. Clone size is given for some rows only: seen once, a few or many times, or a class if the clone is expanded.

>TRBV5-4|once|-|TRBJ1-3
CASSPTPSLSGNTIYF
TGTGCCAGCAGTCCTACTCCGAGCCTCTCTGGAAACACCATATATTTT
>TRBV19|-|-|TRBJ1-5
CASSPRVAGSPAAQHF
TGTGCCAGTAGTCCCAGGGTAGCGGGCTCCCCAGCTGCTCAGCATTTT
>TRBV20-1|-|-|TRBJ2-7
CSASPAGTDQYF
TGCAGTGCCAGTCCCGCGGGGACGGATCAGTACTTC
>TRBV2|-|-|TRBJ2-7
CASNKQGTGEQYF
TGTGCCAGCAACAAACAGGGTACTGGGGAGCAGTACTTC
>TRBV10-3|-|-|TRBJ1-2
CAISESAGAYGYTF
TGTGCCATCAGTGAGTCTGCAGGGGCCTATGGCTACACCTTC
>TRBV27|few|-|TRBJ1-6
CASSSTGFHNSPLHF
TGTGCCAGCAGCTCAACAGGGTTCCATAATTCACCCCTCCACTTT
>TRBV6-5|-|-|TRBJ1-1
CASSTQANTEAFF
TGTGCCAGCAGTACACAGGCGAACACTGAAGCTTTCTTT
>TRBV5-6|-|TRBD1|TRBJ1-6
CASSPRTGTGTSPLHF
TGTGCCAGCAGCCCGAGAACCGGGACAGGGACTTCACCCCTCCACTTT
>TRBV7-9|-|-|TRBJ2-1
CASSLLTGQPSYNEQFF
TGTGCCAGCAGCTTACTAACGGGACAACCTTCCTACAATGAGCAGTTCTTC
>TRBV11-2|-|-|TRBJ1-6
CASTEVRGGSYNSPLHF
TGTGCCAGCACCGAAGTACGGGGAGGCTCCTATAATTCACCCCTCCACTTT
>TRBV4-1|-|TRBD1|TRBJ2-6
CASSQETGPFLSGANVLTF
TGCGCCAGCAGCCAGGAGACAGGGCCCTTCCTCTCTGGGGCCAACGTCCTGACTTTC
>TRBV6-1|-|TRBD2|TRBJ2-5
CASSVFKTSGGETQYF
TGTGCCAGCAGTGTTTTCAAGACTAGCGGGGGGGAGACCCAGTACTTC
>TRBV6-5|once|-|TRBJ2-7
CASKWGGNEQYF
TGTGCCAGCAAGTGGGGGGGCAACGAGCAGTACTTC
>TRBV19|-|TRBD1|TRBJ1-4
CASSRVQGATTNEKLFF
TGTGCCAGTAGTCGGGTTCAGGGGGCTACAACTAATGAAAAACTGTTTTTT
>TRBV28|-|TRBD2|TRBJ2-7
CASTPPGGLYEQYF
TGTGCCAGCACCCCCCCGGGAGGGCTCTACGAGCAGTACTTC
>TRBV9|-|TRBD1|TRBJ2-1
CASSVVGTGLTYNEQFF
TGTGCCAGCAGCGTAGTGGGGACAGGGCTAACATACAATGAGCAGTTCTTC
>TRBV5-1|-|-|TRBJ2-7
CASSLGGSSYEQYF
TGCGCCAGCAGCTTGGGCGGCAGCTCCTACGAGCAGTACTTC
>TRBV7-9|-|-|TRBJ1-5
CASSLGLGLASNQPQHF
TGTGCCAGCAGCTTAGGGCTGGGACTCGCTAGCAATCAGCCCCAGCATTTT
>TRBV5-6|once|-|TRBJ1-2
CASSPPRGNYGYTF
TGTGCCAGCAGCCCCCCTAGGGGAAACTATGGCTACACCTTC
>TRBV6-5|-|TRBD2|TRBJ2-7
CASSPGTSVYEQYF
TGTGCCAGCAGTCCCGGGACTAGCGTTTACGAGCAGTACTTC
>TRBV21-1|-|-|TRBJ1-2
CASSKAGISGYTF
TGTGCCAGCAGCAAGGCGGGGATAAGTGGCTACACCTTC
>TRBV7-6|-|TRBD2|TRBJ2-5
CASSSLAGGIETQYF
TGTGCCAGCAGCTCCCTAGCGGGGGGTATCGAGACCCAGTACTTC
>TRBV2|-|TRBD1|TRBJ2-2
CASRDRGRGELFF
TGTGCCAGCCGGGACAGGGGGCGCGGGGAGCTGTTTTTT
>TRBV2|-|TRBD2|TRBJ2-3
CASGPLAGGLPATDTQYF
TGTGCCAGCGGTCCCCTAGCGGGGGGCCTACCAGCCACAGATACGCAGTATTTT
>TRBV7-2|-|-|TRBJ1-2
CASSPRRGDYGYTF
TGTGCCAGCAGCCCCCGGAGGGGAGACTATGGCTACACCTTC
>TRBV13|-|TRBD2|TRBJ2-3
CASSSRTSGGVTDTQYF
TGTGCCAGCAGCTCTAGGACTAGCGGGGGGGTCACAGATACGCAGTATTTT
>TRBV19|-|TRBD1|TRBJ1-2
CASRTGVYGYTF
TGTGCCAGTAGGACAGGGGTCTATGGCTACACCTTC
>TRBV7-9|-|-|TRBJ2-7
CASSAQSYEQYF
TGTGCCAGCAGCGCCCAGTCCTACGAGCAGTACTTC
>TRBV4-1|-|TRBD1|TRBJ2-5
CASSPRQGVETQYF
TGCGCCAGCAGCCCCAGACAGGGTGTGGAGACCCAGTACTTC
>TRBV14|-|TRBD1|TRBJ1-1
CASSQGQGAAEAFF
TGTGCCAGCAGCCAAGGACAGGGGGCCGCTGAAGCTTTCTTT
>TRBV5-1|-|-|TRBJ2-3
CASSVSGVSTDTQYF
TGCGCCAGCAGCGTCTCCGGGGTTAGCACAGATACGCAGTATTTT
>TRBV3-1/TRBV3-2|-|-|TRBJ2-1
CASSQDPLTVGGNEQFF
TGTGCCAGCAGCCAAGATCCCCTTACTGTGGGGGGTAATGAGCAGTTCTTC
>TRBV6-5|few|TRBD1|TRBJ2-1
CASIKGQDNEQFF
TGTGCCAGCATTAAAGGACAGGACAATGAGCAGTTCTTC
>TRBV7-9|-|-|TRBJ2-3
CASSWGGSTSTDTQYF
TGTGCCAGCAGCTGGGGGGGCAGCACTAGCACAGATACGCAGTATTTT
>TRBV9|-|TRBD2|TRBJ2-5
CASSPRGGREETQYF
TGTGCCAGCAGCCCCCGCGGGGGGCGGGAAGAGACCCAGTACTTC
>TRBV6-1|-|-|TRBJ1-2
CASSEGQGYGYTF
TGTGCCAGCAGTGAAGGGCAGGGCTATGGCTACACCTTC
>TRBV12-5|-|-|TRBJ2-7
CASGYLGGGGPYEQYF
TGTGCTAGTGGTTACTTGGGGGGAGGGGGACCCTACGAGCAGTACTTC
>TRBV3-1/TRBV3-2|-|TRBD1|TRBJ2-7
CASSPRQGKYEQYF
TGTGCCAGCAGTCCCCGACAGGGGAAATACGAGCAGTACTTC
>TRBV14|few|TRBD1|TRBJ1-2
CASSQRQGTGGYTF
TGTGCCAGCAGCCAACGACAGGGAACAGGTGGCTACACCTTC
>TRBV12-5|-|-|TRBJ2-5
CASVIAGAEETQYF
TGTGCTAGTGTCATCGCGGGGGCGGAGGAGACCCAGTACTTC
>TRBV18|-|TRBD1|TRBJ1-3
CASSQPTGNPSGNTIYF
TGTGCCAGCTCACAACCGACAGGGAATCCCTCTGGAAACACCATATATTTT
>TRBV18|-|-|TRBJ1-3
CASSPLTGTGNTIYF
TGTGCCAGCTCACCCCTAACAGGGACAGGAAACACCATATATTTT
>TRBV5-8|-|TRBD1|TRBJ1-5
CASSLGDSYQPQHF
TGTGCCAGCAGCTTGGGGGACAGCTATCAGCCCCAGCATTTT
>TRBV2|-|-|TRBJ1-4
CASNIATNEKLFF
TGTGCCAGCAACATTGCAACTAATGAAAAACTGTTTTTT
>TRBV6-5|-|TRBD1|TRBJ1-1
CASILDRGNTEAFF
TGTGCCAGCATTCTCGACAGGGGGAACACTGAAGCTTTCTTT
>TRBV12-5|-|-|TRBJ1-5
CASGLGQGDNQPQHF
TGTGCTAGTGGTTTGGGGCAAGGGGACAATCAGCCCCAGCATTTT
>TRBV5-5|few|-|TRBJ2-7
CASSFQGPNEQYF
TGTGCCAGCAGCTTTCAGGGGCCGAACGAGCAGTACTTC
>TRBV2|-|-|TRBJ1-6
CASLIGGAPPSPLHF
TGTGCCAGCCTGATTGGGGGGGCGCCTCCTTCACCCCTCCACTTT
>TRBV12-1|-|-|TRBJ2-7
CASSPAQAPKQYF
TGTGCCAGCAGCCCCGCGCAGGCGCCAAAGCAGTACTTC
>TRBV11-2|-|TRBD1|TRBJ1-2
CASSRTGEGIYGYTF
TGTGCCAGCAGCCGGACAGGGGAAGGGATCTATGGCTACACCTTC
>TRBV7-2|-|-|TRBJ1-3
CASSLVVTIPGNTIYF
TGTGCCAGCAGCTTAGTCGTAACAATCCCTGGAAACACCATATATTTT
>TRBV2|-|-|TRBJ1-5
CASSEGLLNQPQHF
TGTGCCAGCAGTGAAGGGCTCCTCAATCAGCCCCAGCATTTT
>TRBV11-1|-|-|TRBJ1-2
CASGPDRMYGYTF
TGTGCCAGCGGACCGGACAGAATGTATGGCTACACCTTC